The 29 T cell receptor beta chains given below trace back to one sample, sequenced in a study of T-cell reconstitution after alpha-beta-depleted transplantation in children. This sample's TCRbeta library carried unique molecular identifier barcodes. TCRdb re-derived calls from the PCR reads in MiXCR, one entry per CDR3 protein. The repertoire has around 300,000 distinct CDR3 sequences, around 10% of them found once; the top ten carry around 20%. The sample here was peripheral blood, taken 180 days after TCRalphabeta/CD19-depleted stem cell transplant. Receptors originate from a male patient between 2 and 10 years old who had a stem cell transplant for chronic granulomatous disease, so the T cells may come from the graft donor.

As concerns this clonotype: The conserved final phenylalanine or tryptophan is absent from the CDR3, which likely points to a read error. This chain joins TRBV20-1 and TRBJ2-1; TRBD2 matches 12 bases. This CDR3 is 15 amino acids long. The J segment lost 9 bases and the V segment lost 5 bases, leaving 11 bases of the junction unmatched. CDR1 is DFQATT and CDR2 is SNEGSKA in the germline V gene (reference sequence). The CDR3 coding sequence is TGCAGTGCTCCGTATGGACTAGCGGGAATGGGTGAGCAGTTCTTG. Protein: CSAPYGLAGMGEQFL.

This clonotype was counted only a few times. The chain recombines TRBV29-1 with TRBJ1-5; 7 nucleotides match TRBD1. This CDR3 has 12 amino acids. Germline CDR1 reads SQVTM; CDR2 reads ANQGSEA. V was pared by 6 bases and J by 9 bases, with 8 bases of the junction left unmatched. CDR3 in DNA: TGCAGCGTCAGACAGGGCGAAGGGCCCCAGCATTTT. This encodes CSVRQGEGPQHF.

This clonotype has a count of ten or more. The V call is TRBV5-1, the J call TRBJ2-1; 12 bases are shared with TRBD2. The ends lost 0 bases at V and 7 bases at J; junction bases unmatched: 11. Germline CDR1 SGHRS, CDR2 YFSETQ. The CDR3 sequence is 18 residues long. The CDR3 DNA is TGCGCCAGCAGCTTGGCCGGGCTAGCGGGAGGGCCAGGGAATGAGCAGTTCTTC. It is translated as CASSLAGLAGGPGNEQFF.

The chain uses TRBV7-9 and TRBJ2-1, with D perhaps assigned TRBD1 or TRBD2 (5 bases each). CDR3 length: 15 residues. V gave up 5 bases and J gave up 4 bases, with 15 bases separating them. Germline V gene lookup returns CDR1 SEHNR and CDR2 FQNEAQ (reference sequence). The CDR3 region has the DNA TGTGCCAGCAGCCCCCGGGACGTCAGATACAATGAGCAGTTCTTC. Translating it yields CASSPRDVRYNEQFF.

There are many counts of this clonotype. CDR3 nucleotide sequence: TGTGCCAGCAGTTACTGGTCTCAGCGGGGCGTCGCCGGGGAGCTGTTTTTT. It codes for CASSYWSQRGVAGELFF. The gene calls are TRBV6-5 and TRBJ2-2, with 7 bases matching TRBD2. Germline V gene data show CDR1 as MNHEY and CDR2 as SVGAGI. The trim removed 1 base at V and 6 bases at J, leaving 11 bases unmatched. The length of the CDR3 is 17 residues.

Ten or more counts support this clonotype. The J gene is TRBJ2-7, the V gene TRBV7-9; TRBD1 might be the D (6 bases). V lost 1 base and J lost 3, with 10 bases in between. The CDR3 sequence is 14 residues long. Germline V gene lookup returns CDR1 SEHNR and CDR2 FQNEAQ (reference sequence). CDR3 bases: TGTGCCAGCAGCTTAGAAGAGGGACACTACGAGCAGTACTTC. As protein: CASSLEEGHYEQYF.

This clonotype was seen at least ten times. The chain recombines TRBV5-1 with TRBJ1-4; TRBD1 is a possible D gene (5 bases). Deletions cut 2 bases from V and 8 bases from J, with 16 bases between. The CDR3 spans 15 residues. CDR1 and CDR2 from the germline V gene are SGHRS and YFSETQ. As DNA, the CDR3 is TGCGCCAGCAGCTTTTCGGGAGGGACTGGGGAAAAACTGTTTTTT. It is translated as CASSFSGGTGEKLFF. The full variable domain, completed using reference TRBV5-1 and TRBJ1-4, is KAGVTQTPRYLIKTRGQQVTLSCSPISGHRSVSWYQQTPGQGLQFLFEYFSETQRNKGNFPGRFSGRQFSNSRSEMNVSTLELGDSALYLCASSFSGGTGEKLFFGSGTQLSVL.

Comment on this clonotype: A much larger clone differs from this one at a single base, so this may be a read error. The chain carries TRBV6-5 and TRBJ2-6; D gene unclear. There are 18 residues in the CDR3. From germline, CDR1 is MNHEY and CDR2 SVGAGI. The CDR3 nucleotides read TGTACCAGCAGTTTGTACAGTCCAACGCTGTCTGGGGCCAACGTCCTGACTTTC. Its translation is CTSSLYSPTLSGANVLTF.

The genes are TRBV14 and TRBJ1-1; D uncertain. CDR3 length equals 15 residues. V was shortened by 0 bases and J by 5 bases, with 13 bases between the two germline ends. Germline lookup yields CDR1 SGHDN and CDR2 FVKESK. CDR3 sequence reads: CASSQDHSPVTEAFF. In DNA, the CDR3 is TGTGCCAGCAGCCAAGATCACAGCCCTGTGACTGAAGCTTTCTTT.

This clonotype was found many times. This chain links TRBV24-1 with TRBJ1-5; D uncertain. CDR3 size: 15 residues. Trimming pared 2 bases from V and 3 bases from J, leaving 10 bases between. The germline V gene has CDR1 KGHDR and CDR2 SFDVKD. Here the CDR3 reads CATSDSWQVNQPQHF. DNA of the CDR3: TGTGCCACCAGTGATTCTTGGCAGGTCAATCAGCCCCAGCATTTT.

This clonotype occurred many times. This rearrangement joins TRBV7-9 to TRBJ2-7; 12 bases match TRBD2. The germline V gene has CDR1 SEHNR and CDR2 FQNEAQ (reference sequence). CDR3 length equals 15 residues. Trimming cost V 2 bases and J 4 bases; bases outside gene matches: 3. The CDR3 sequence: CASSLTSGGPYEQYF. In nucleotides, the CDR3 is TGTGCCAGCAGCTTAACTAGCGGGGGGCCGTACGAGCAGTACTTC.

This clonotype turned up a few times. The chain employs TRBV18 and TRBJ2-7, with D maybe TRBD2 (6 bases). Looked up from germline, CDR1 is KGHSH and CDR2 is LQKENI. The CDR3 consists of 16 residues. The V and J ends lost 3 bases and 7 bases respectively, with 22 bases between them. The CDR3 sequence: CASSPLRGTRFTEQYF. CDR3 DNA: TGTGCCAGCTCACCCCTGCGGGGTACCAGATTTACGGAGCAGTACTTC.

A note on this clonotype: This clone may be a read error of a much larger clone one base away. The V and J genes are TRBV7-3 and TRBJ2-3; 10 positions agree with TRBD1. CDR3 length: 13 amino acids. The germline V gene encodes CDR1 SGHTA and CDR2 FQGTGA. CDR3 sequence reads: CASNLDRGRPQYF. CDR3 nucleotide sequence: TGTGCCAGCAACTTAGACAGGGGGCGCCCCCAGTATTTT.

This clonotype was picked up many times. The V gene is TRBV13, the J gene TRBJ2-1; possibly TRBD1 for D (6 bases). Germline loops: CDR1 PRHDT, CDR2 FYEKMQ (reference sequence). The CDR3 loop spans 14 amino acids. V lost 4 bases, J lost 7 bases, and 14 bases lay in between. This CDR3 is CASSSGAGDNEQFF. CDR3 in DNA: TGTGCCAGCAGCTCTGGGGCAGGGGATAATGAGCAGTTCTTC.

This clonotype came up many times. The gene calls are TRBV4-2 and TRBJ2-1; D is undetermined. CDR3 length: 14 amino acids. The germline V and J ends were trimmed by 6 bases and 5 bases, with 14 bases remaining between them. Germline V CDR1 and CDR2: LGHNA, YNFKEQ. CDR3 residues: CASRGRSLDNEQFF. The DNA of the CDR3 is TGTGCCAGCAGAGGGCGGAGCCTCGACAATGAGCAGTTCTTC.

Ten or more counts support this clonotype. This chain links TRBV5-6 with TRBJ1-5; the D is unclear. Trimming took 0 bases from V and 4 from J, leaving 20 bases between them. Germline lookup yields CDR1 SGHDT and CDR2 YYEEEE. The CDR3 has 18 residues. As DNA, the CDR3 is TGTGCCAGCAGCTTGGAACCCCCGGTCTGGGAATGTAATCAGCCCCAGCATTTT. Its translation: CASSLEPPVWECNQPQHF.

The genes are TRBV15 and TRBJ2-3; D is tentatively TRBD1 or TRBD2 (5 bases each). The germline V gene encodes CDR1 LNHNV and CDR2 YYDKDF (reference sequence). The CDR3 loop spans 16 amino acids. V lost 0 bases to trimming and J lost 7 bases, with 17 bases between them. In nucleotides, the CDR3 is TGTGCCACCAGCAGAGATGGGACCCCAGTTTACAATACGCAGTATTTT. Protein product: CATSRDGTPVYNTQYF.

J is TRBJ1-5 and V is TRBV6-2 or TRBV6-3, with D unresolved. The CDR3 sequence is 12 residues long. V lost 6 bases and J lost 1, with 4 bases in between. The germline V gene encodes CDR1 MNHEY and CDR2 SVGEGT. In DNA form, the CDR3 reads TGTGCCAGCAGAGACAGCAATCAGCCCCAGCATTTT. Protein product: CASRDSNQPQHF.

This clonotype came up a few times. The chain combines TRBV7-2 with TRBJ2-2; TRBD2 is a possible D gene (7 bases). The CDR3 loop spans 15 amino acids. Trimming stripped 2 bases from V and 5 bases from J, with 12 bases between. Germline-derived CDR1 and CDR2 are SGHTA and FQGNSA. The CDR3 here is CASSLQGGETGELFF. CDR3 sequence (DNA): TGTGCCAGCAGCTTACAAGGGGGGGAGACCGGGGAGCTGTTTTTT.

The sample holds many counts of this clonotype. The chain employs TRBV14 and TRBJ1-4; no definite D call. From germline, CDR1 is SGHDN and CDR2 FVKESK. V dropped 5 bases and J dropped 5 bases, with 15 bases sitting between them. The CDR3 contains 15 residues. The CDR3 protein is CASSSRPAPNEKLFF. The CDR3, as DNA: TGTGCCAGCAGCTCCAGGCCGGCACCAAATGAAAAACTGTTTTTT.

This clonotype has ten or more counts. This rearrangement joins TRBV10-1 to TRBJ2-7; 13 bases match TRBD2. There are 16 residues in the CDR3. Germline values: CDR1 WNHNN, CDR2 SYGVQD (reference sequence). V trimming: 4 bases; J trimming: 2 bases; junction bases outside the gene matches: 5. The CDR3 here is CASSGPGLAGTYEQYF. In DNA form, the CDR3 reads TGCGCCAGCAGTGGTCCGGGACTAGCGGGGACCTACGAGCAGTACTTC.

This clonotype was counted at least ten times. This chain uses TRBV2 with TRBJ2-5; D is perhaps TRBD2 (5 bases). The V gene's germline CDR1 is SNHLY and CDR2 FYNNEI. V was trimmed by 0 bases and J by 7 bases, leaving 9 bases between them. The CDR3 length is 13 residues. The CDR3 region has the DNA TGTGCCAGCAGTGAAGCGCGAGGAGGGACCCAGTACTTC. This sequence encodes CASSEARGGTQYF.

This clonotype occurred a few times. V is TRBV29-1 and J is TRBJ1-2, with D unclear. The germline CDR1 and CDR2 sequences are SQVTM and ANQGSEA. Trimming left V 4 bases short and J 4 bases short, with 7 bases between. The CDR3 spans 11 residues. CDR3 region: CSVASSYGYTF. CDR3 coding DNA: TGCAGCGTTGCCTCAAGCTATGGCTACACCTTC. The full variable domain, completed using reference TRBV29-1 and TRBJ1-2, is SAVISQKPSRDICQRGTSLTIQCQVDSQVTMMFWYRQQPGQSLTLIATANQGSEATYESGFVIDKFPISRPNLTFSTLTVSNMSPEDSSIYLCSVASSYGYTFGSGTRLTVV.

The chain links TRBV12-3 or TRBV12-4 to TRBJ1-6, with 10 bases identical to TRBD1. Unmatched junction bases numbered 9, after V lost 5 bases and J lost 5 bases. The CDR3 has 17 residues. CDR3 protein: CASSTTRDRGNNSPLHF. The CDR3 DNA is TGTGCCAGCAGTACCACCAGGGACAGGGGCAATAATTCACCCCTCCACTTT.

On this clonotype: Given a much more abundant clone one base away, this may be a read error. This chain links TRBV24-1 with TRBJ2-2; 7 bases are a match to TRBD2. Per the germline V gene, CDR1 is KGHDR and CDR2 is SFDVKD. The CDR3 is 16 residues long. As DNA, the CDR3 is TGTGCCACCAGTGATTTGCTGGGGGAGGGCACCGGGGAGCTGATTTTT. It is translated as CATSDLLGEGTGELIF.

This sequence joins TRBV14 and TRBJ2-1; TRBD2 matches 7 bases. The CDR3 runs to 15 residues. V shed 1 base, J shed 8 bases, and the junction held 8 bases outside the gene matches. CDR1 is SGHDN and CDR2 is FVKESK in the germline V gene. This chain's CDR3 is CASSQGLARVYEQFF. CDR3 nucleotide sequence: TGTGCCAGCAGCCAAGGACTAGCTAGGGTCTATGAGCAGTTCTTC.

This clonotype was seen at least ten times. The J gene is TRBJ2-5, the V gene TRBV6-6, with 9 positions matching TRBD1. This CDR3 has 13 amino acids. The germline gives CDR1 MNHNY, CDR2 SVGAGI (reference sequence). Trimming took 5 bases from V and 7 from J; bases not matched to a gene: 5. The CDR3 region is CASSTGQGATQYF. The DNA of the CDR3 is TGTGCCAGCAGTACGGGACAGGGCGCGACCCAGTACTTC.

This clonotype was counted many times. The V gene is TRBV12-3 or TRBV12-4, the J gene TRBJ2-4; 7 bases are shared with TRBD1. CDR3 length: 13 amino acids. V was pared by 5 bases and J by 6 bases, with 4 bases of the junction left unmatched. In nucleotides, the CDR3 is TGTGCCAGCAGTCAGACAGGGAGAAACATTCAGTACTTC. It specifies CASSQTGRNIQYF.

This clonotype was counted at least ten times. The rearrangement links TRBV29-1 to TRBJ1-2; 8 nucleotides agree with TRBD1. Germline CDR1 is SQVTM and CDR2 is ANQGSEA. The J segment lost 8 bases and the V segment lost 6 bases, leaving 8 bases of the junction unmatched. The CDR3 is 12 amino acids. CDR3 nucleotide sequence: TGCAGCGTCGATCAGGGGGCGGGAGGCTACACCTTC. It specifies CSVDQGAGGYTF. The full variable domain, with the rest looked up from reference TRBV29-1 and TRBJ1-2, is SAVISQKPSRDICQRGTSLTIQCQVDSQVTMMFWYRQQPGQSLTLIATANQGSEATYESGFVIDKFPISRPNLTFSTLTVSNMSPEDSSIYLCSVDQGAGGYTFGSGTRLTVV.